The 31 T cell receptor beta chains given below trace back to one sample, sequenced in a study of T cell responses to AZD1222 COVID-19 vaccine. TCRdb's table, derived via immunoSEQ multiplex PCR, lists solely in-frame clones and lacks some. The table has more than 110,000 clones, around 93% seen once. This specimen consisted of peripheral blood, obtained on day 0 of AZD1222 vaccination. The receptors were gathered from an adult in good health.

This clone occurred a few times. The genes are TRBV29-1 and TRBJ2-6; TRBD1 is a possible D gene (6 bases). The germline CDR1 and CDR2 sequences are SQVTM and ANQGSEA. Deletions cut 5 bases from V and 0 bases from J, with 14 bases between. The CDR3 contains 16 residues. This CDR3 reads CSVSRDTDSGANVLTF. CDR3 nucleotides: TGCAGCGTTTCCCGGGACACGGACTCTGGGGCCAACGTCCTGACTTTC.

The rearrangement joins TRBV7-9 to TRBJ1-4; possible D gene TRBD1, 6 bases. Germline CDR1 is SEHNR and CDR2 is FQNEAQ (reference sequence). CDR3 length equals 15 residues. Trimming removed 7 bases from V and 8 bases from J, with 20 bases in between. The CDR3, as DNA: TGTGCCAGCACCCTGAGGGGGGCGAAAGGGGAAAAACTGTTTTTT. Translating it yields CASTLRGAKGEKLFF.

V usage is TRBV18 and J usage is TRBJ2-7; TRBD2 agrees at 7 bases. The CDR3 runs to 14 residues. The trim removed 5 bases at V and 2 bases at J, leaving 6 bases unmatched. Per germline, CDR1 KGHSH and CDR2 LQKENI. CDR3: CASSSAGSAYEQYF. The CDR3 nucleotides are TGTGCCAGCTCATCAGCGGGATCGGCCTACGAGCAGTACTTC.

The chain uses TRBV7-9 and TRBJ2-6, with no clear D. Germline assignment: CDR1 SEHNR and CDR2 FQNEAQ (reference sequence). The CDR3 runs to 16 residues. Trimming took off 2 bases at V and 1 base at J, with 9 bases between the two ends. The CDR3 reads CASSLRRTSGANVLTF. The CDR3 DNA is TGTGCCAGCAGCTTAAGAAGAACGTCTGGGGCCAACGTCCTGACTTTC.

This chain uses TRBV12-5 with TRBJ2-1; unclear D gene. The CDR3 is 12 amino acids. CDR1 and CDR2 from the germline V gene are LGHNT and FRNRAP. The ends were cut back, 7 bases at V and 10 bases at J, with 14 bases in the middle. The CDR3 DNA reads as TGTGCTAGTGCCCAATTGCCCCCCGAGCAGTTCTTC. Encoded protein: CASAQLPPEQFF. Variable domain in full (rest from reference TRBV12-5 and TRBJ2-1): DARVTQTPRHKVTEMGQEVTMRCQPILGHNTVFWYRQTMMQGLELLAYFRNRAPLDDSGMPKDRFSAEMPDATLATLKIQPSEPRDSAVYFCASAQLPPEQFFGPGTRLTVL.

V usage is TRBV28 and J usage is TRBJ2-7; 7 bases are a match to TRBD1. CDR3 size: 15 residues. J lost 1 base, V lost 9 bases, and 12 bases had no gene match. Germline CDR1 MDHEN, CDR2 SYDVKM. As DNA, the CDR3 is TGTGCCAGTAATACCGAGGCCAGGGGGTCCTACGAGCAGTACTTC. This encodes CASNTEARGSYEQYF.

CDR3 coding DNA: TGTGCCAGTAGTGTGTCGGACGGCTCCTACGAGCAGTACTTC. This sequence encodes CASSVSDGSYEQYF. This sequence joins TRBV19 and TRBJ2-7; D not resolved. Trimming removed 5 bases from V and 0 bases from J, with 11 bases in between. The length of the CDR3 is 14 residues. Germline CDR1 is LNHDA and CDR2 is SQIVND (reference sequence).

V and J are TRBV11-3 and TRBJ2-7; D uncertain. The V gene lost 1 base and the J gene lost 2 bases, with 12 bases spanning the gap. Germline V gene data show CDR1 as SGHNT and CDR2 as YENEEA. The CDR3 is 15 amino acids. CDR3 region: CASSLGSGLPYEQYF. The CDR3 DNA is TGTGCCAGCAGCTTAGGGTCAGGTCTACCCTACGAGCAGTACTTC. The complete variable domain, with remaining parts taken from reference TRBV11-3 and TRBJ2-7, reads EAGVVQSPRYKIIEKKQPVAFWCNPISGHNTLYWYLQNLGQGPELLIRYENEEAVDDSQLPKDRFSAERLKGVDSTLKIQPAELGDSAVYLCASSLGSGLPYEQYFGPGTRLTVT.

This chain connects TRBV6-6 to TRBJ1-1; D not resolved. The germline gives CDR1 MNHNY, CDR2 SVGAGI (reference sequence). CDR3 size: 15 residues. The V end was cut by 5 bases, the J end by 9 bases, with 22 bases between. The CDR3 is CASSPLVPAAGKAFF. For the CDR3, the DNA is TGTGCCAGCAGTCCCCTGGTCCCAGCTGCGGGTAAAGCTTTCTTT.

The gene calls are TRBV4-2 and TRBJ2-7; D is undetermined. The germline CDR1 and CDR2 sequences are LGHNA and YNFKEQ. V lost 5 bases and J lost 3, with 5 bases in between. The CDR3 is made up of 11 amino acids. CDR3 DNA sequence: TGTGCCAGCAGCAACAGCTACGAGCAGTACTTC. It codes for CASSNSYEQYF.

The CDR3 sequence is CASSYGTGGSEQYF. CDR3 nucleotides: TGTGCCAGCAGTTACGGGACAGGGGGCAGTGAGCAGTACTTC. The chain uses TRBV6-5 and TRBJ2-7, with TRBD1 matching over 12 bases. Germline assignment: CDR1 MNHEY and CDR2 SVGAGI. The CDR3 has 14 amino acids. V lost 2 bases to trimming and J lost 7 bases; unmatched junction nucleotides: 3.

J is TRBJ2-3 and V is TRBV5-1; 8 bases are a match to TRBD2. CDR1 is SGHRS and CDR2 is YFSETQ in the germline V gene. This CDR3 has 15 amino acids. J was trimmed by 0 bases and V by 5 bases; bases with no gene match: 5. The CDR3 DNA is TGCGCCAGCAGGCCGGGAGGGATTAGCACAGATACGCAGTATTTT. The encoded protein is CASRPGGISTDTQYF.

The chain combines TRBV9 with TRBJ2-3; possible D gene TRBD2, 5 bases. This CDR3 is 15 amino acids long. Trimming left V 0 bases short and J 4 bases short, with 12 bases between. The V gene's germline CDR1 is SGDLS and CDR2 YYNGEE. CDR3 loop: CASSVAQRVPDTQYF. In DNA, the CDR3 is TGTGCCAGCAGCGTAGCGCAGAGGGTCCCAGATACGCAGTATTTT.

V gene TRBV4-1 combines with J gene TRBJ2-1, with D possibly being TRBD1 (6 bases). The CDR3 covers 15 residues. The germline CDR1 and CDR2 sequences are MGHRA and YSYEKL. The V and J ends lost 0 bases and 9 bases respectively, with 15 bases between them. In DNA, the CDR3 is TGCGCCAGCAGCCAAGAATTTAACAGGGCCAGTGAGCAGTTCTTC. This codes for CASSQEFNRASEQFF.

The chain joins TRBV28 to TRBJ1-5; 9 bases line up with TRBD1. The CDR3 covers 16 residues. Trimming removed 6 bases from V and 7 bases from J; junction bases left unmatched: 13. Germline V gene sequence: CDR1 MDHEN, CDR2 SYDVKM. This CDR3 reads CASSHHGQGRWQPQHF. CDR3 nucleotides: TGTGCCAGCAGCCACCACGGACAGGGGCGCTGGCAGCCCCAGCATTTT.

This chain joins TRBV11-3 and TRBJ1-2; 7 bases align to TRBD1. This CDR3 spans 14 amino acids. V trimming: 5 bases; J trimming: 7 bases; junction bases outside the gene matches: 10. The V gene's germline CDR1 is SGHNT and CDR2 YENEEA. The CDR3 DNA reads as TGTGCCAGCAGCAAGTCCCTACAGGGGACTGGCTACACCTTC. Translating it yields CASSKSLQGTGYTF.

This clone showed up just a few times. In DNA form, the CDR3 reads TGCGCCAGCAGCCAAGAATTGAGTACGCAGTATTTT. It encodes CASSQELSTQYF. V is TRBV4-1 and J is TRBJ2-3; D gene uncertain. Per the germline V gene, CDR1 is MGHRA and CDR2 is YSYEKL. The length of the CDR3 is 12 residues. Trimming shortened V by 0 bases and J by 8 bases, and 6 bases separated the two germline ends.

V is TRBV3-1 (or the pseudogene TRBV3-2) and J is TRBJ1-2; weak D call: TRBD1 (6 bases). Germline CDR1 and CDR2: LGHDT and YNNKEL (reference sequence). The CDR3 is 14 residues long. Between the trimmed V and J ends, which lost 4 bases and 4 bases, there was a span of 13 bases. The CDR3 reads CASSPPGQGYGYTF. The CDR3 nucleotides are TGTGCCAGCAGCCCCCCGGGACAAGGCTATGGCTACACCTTC.

The chain employs TRBV21-1 and TRBJ1-2. TRBV21-1 is tagged as a pseudogene. The CDR3 has 13 residues. This CDR3 is CASIPISNYGYTF. CDR3 DNA sequence: TGTGCCAGCATCCCGATATCTAACTATGGCTACACCTTC.

J is TRBJ2-7 and V is TRBV11-2, with unresolved D. The V end was cut by 5 bases, the J end by 7 bases, with 21 bases between. The CDR3 loop spans 15 amino acids. Germline assignment: CDR1 SGHAT and CDR2 FQNNGV. CDR3 loop: CASSPHGDRLGEQYF. The CDR3 coding sequence is TGTGCCAGCAGCCCACACGGAGACCGGTTGGGAGAGCAGTACTTC. Drawing the rest from reference TRBV11-2 and TRBJ2-7, the complete variable domain is EAGVAQSPRYKIIEKRQSVAFWCNPISGHATLYWYQQILGQGPKLLIQFQNNGVVDDSQLPKDRFSAERLKGVDSTLKIQPAKLEDSAVYLCASSPHGDRLGEQYFGPGTRLTVT.

The V call is TRBV11-3, the J call TRBJ2-5, with 9 bases aligning to TRBD2. V shed 5 bases and J 2 bases; nucleotides not matched to a gene: 15. The length of the CDR3 is 18 residues. Germline assignment: CDR1 SGHNT and CDR2 YENEEA. CDR3 DNA: TGTGCCAGCAGCCGCTGGTCTAGCGGGGAAGTAAATCAAGAGACCCAGTACTTC. Translating gives CASSRWSSGEVNQETQYF.

The gene calls are TRBV4-3 and TRBJ1-1; TRBD1 agrees at 8 bases. From germline, CDR1 is LGHNA and CDR2 YSLEER. CDR3 length: 16 residues. Losses at the gene ends were 0 bases for V and 5 bases for J; bases not matched to a gene: 8. DNA of the CDR3: TGCGCCAGCAGCCAAGATCCGCAGGGGGCGCGGACTGAAGCTTTCTTT. It is translated as CASSQDPQGARTEAFF.

The chain joins TRBV5-6 to TRBJ1-6; a possible D gene is TRBD1 (6 bases). Trimming stripped 4 bases from V and 7 bases from J, with 12 bases between. The CDR3 spans 14 residues. From germline, CDR1 is SGHDT and CDR2 YYEEEE. DNA of the CDR3: TGTGCCAGCAGCCCCGGGACATTGAATTCACCCCTCCACTTT. Residues: CASSPGTLNSPLHF.

J is TRBJ2-3 and V is TRBV4-2, with D tentatively TRBD2 (7 bases). The germline V and J ends were trimmed by 4 bases and 7 bases, with 15 bases remaining between them. The CDR3 spans 14 residues. Germline CDR1 LGHNA, CDR2 YNFKEQ. CDR3 sequence: CASSPGGQGNTQYF. The CDR3 nucleotides are TGTGCCAGCAGCCCGGGGGGCCAGGGGAATACGCAGTATTTT.

The chain uses TRBV7-9 and TRBJ2-1; D unclear. This CDR3 has 13 residues. CDR1 and CDR2 from the germline V gene are SEHNR and FQNEAQ (reference sequence). V was shortened by 7 bases and J by 5 bases, with 12 bases between the two germline ends. As DNA, the CDR3 is TGTGCCAGCACCACGACCTGGGACAATGAGCAGTTCTTC. As protein: CASTTTWDNEQFF.

The V call is TRBV30, the J call TRBJ2-2; TRBD1 matches at 7 bases. The CDR3 consists of 12 residues. J gave up 5 bases and V 6 bases, and 3 bases lay outside the gene matches. CDR1 is GTSNPN and CDR2 is SVGIG in the germline V gene (reference sequence). CDR3 region: CACRQGTGELFF. The DNA of the CDR3 is TGTGCCTGTAGACAGGGAACCGGGGAGCTGTTTTTT.

The sample holds a few counts of this clone. This sample includes further DNA sequences coding for the same CDR3. The chain combines TRBV3-1 (or the pseudogene TRBV3-2) with TRBJ1-1; D is undetermined. The germline V gene encodes CDR1 LGHDT and CDR2 YNNKEL (reference sequence). V was shortened by 0 bases and J by 1 base, with 6 bases between the two germline ends. The CDR3 has 14 residues. CDR3 protein: CASSQDRGNTEAFF. The DNA for the CDR3 is TGTGCCAGCAGCCAAGATCGCGGGAACACTGAAGCTTTCTTT.

V is TRBV7-3 and J is TRBJ2-7; no firm D call. The CDR3 is 12 residues long. Germline V gene data show CDR1 as SGHTA and CDR2 as FQGTGA. V was shortened by 2 bases and J by 6 bases, with 8 bases between the two germline ends. The DNA for the CDR3 is TGTGCCAGCAGCTTACTAGTAAGCGAGCAGTACTTC. Its translation: CASSLLVSEQYF.

The CDR3 region is CASHPTAQDTQYF. The CDR3 DNA follows: TGTGCCAGCCACCCCACGGCTCAAGATACGCAGTATTTT. The chain joins TRBV19 to TRBJ2-3, with unresolved D. V gave up 9 bases and J gave up 5 bases, with 15 bases separating them. Per the germline V gene, CDR1 is LNHDA and CDR2 is SQIVND (reference sequence). The CDR3 loop spans 13 amino acids.

The V and J genes are TRBV21-1 and TRBJ1-5. TRBV21-1 is flagged as a pseudogene. This CDR3 spans 16 amino acids. The DNA for the CDR3 is TGTGCCAGCAGCAATGGGGGGAATTTTAGCAATCAGCCCCAGCATTTT. Encoded protein: CASSNGGNFSNQPQHF.

This rearrangement joins TRBV5-1 to TRBJ2-1; D perhaps matches TRBD2 (5 bases). The CDR3 length is 15 residues. In germline, CDR1 is SGHRS, CDR2 YFSETQ. V shed 1 base and J shed 4 bases, with 12 bases lying between them. The CDR3, as DNA: TGCGCCAGCAGCTTGCGAGGACTCCTATACAATGAGCAGTTCTTC. Protein sequence: CASSLRGLLYNEQFF.